This TCR beta chain was recorded in a study of blood T cell repertoires in COVID-19. At the level of the study: Collection of acute and convalescent COVID-19 samples took place in the United States, Italy and Spain. T cells, B-cell-depleted T cells, or PBMCs supplied cDNA or gDNA.

The CDR3 length is 17 residues. CDR1 and CDR2 (germline): SGHVS, FNYEAQ. V shed 4 bases and J 3 bases; nucleotides not matched to a gene: 6. Some clones are missing from TCRdb's copy, which holds only in-frame ones; the method was immunoSEQ multiplex PCR. The table has about 120,000 clones, just under 90% seen once. The chain uses TRBV7-6 and TRBJ2-2; 12 bases fit TRBD2. Sequencing was done on a sample of peripheral blood. This receptor was taken from a woman in her forties or fifties with acute or convalescent COVID-19. The CDR3 is CASSSRTSGIDTGELFF. CDR3 nucleotide sequence: TGTGCCAGCAGCTCCAGGACTAGCGGGATAGACACCGGGGAGCTGTTTTTT.